These 27 T cell receptor beta chains were all obtained from the same sample, sequenced in a study of blood T cell repertoires in COVID-19. Method: immunoSEQ multiplex PCR; TCRdb's copy keeps in-frame clones and lacks some. The table includes more than 450,000 clones, roughly 90% detected once. The material sequenced was PBMCs or T cells enriched from blood (not recorded which). Receptors were obtained from a woman younger than 30 who had recovered from COVID-19.

This chain connects TRBV6-8 to TRBJ2-1, with 10 positions matching TRBD1. This CDR3 is built from 13 residues. Trimming cost V 11 bases and J 5 bases; bases outside gene matches: 6. Germline values: CDR1 MNHGY, CDR2 SAAAGT. The CDR3 here is CARGTGDNNEQFF. CDR3 nucleotide sequence: TGTGCCCGCGGGACAGGGGACAACAATGAGCAGTTCTTC.

The chain has TRBV11-2 and TRBJ1-4, with 8 bases that match TRBD1. Trimming took 4 bases from V and 1 from J; bases not matched to a gene: 2. From germline, CDR1 is SGHAT and CDR2 FQNNGV. The CDR3 extends over 15 amino acids. The CDR3 loop reads CASSSDRGTNEKLFF. The DNA of the CDR3 is TGTGCCAGCAGCTCCGACAGGGGAACTAATGAAAAACTGTTTTTT.

V is TRBV5-8 and J is TRBJ1-6, with D hard to call. CDR1 and CDR2 (germline): SGHTS, YDEGEE. The CDR3 is 16 amino acids. V was clipped by 0 bases and J by 7 bases, with 14 bases between them. CDR3 sequence reads: CASSLGQSAGNSPLHF. CDR3 DNA: TGTGCCAGCAGCTTGGGGCAGTCCGCGGGGAATTCACCCCTCCACTTT.

This rearrangement joins TRBV7-2 to TRBJ1-5, with D perhaps matching TRBD1 (6 bases). The germline CDR1 and CDR2 sequences are SGHTA and FQGNSA. The V gene lost 1 base and the J gene lost 0 bases, with 16 bases spanning the gap. This CDR3 is 18 amino acids long. The CDR3 here is CASSLEGQIYYSNQPQHF. The DNA for the CDR3 is TGTGCCAGCAGCTTAGAAGGACAGATTTATTATAGCAATCAGCCCCAGCATTTT.

The CDR3 protein is CASSHLTRQGGGIGYTF. The DNA of the CDR3 is TGCGCCAGCAGCCATCTCACCCGACAGGGCGGGGGGATCGGCTACACCTTC. The chain uses TRBV4-1 and TRBJ1-2; 7 nucleotides agree with TRBD1. The CDR3 consists of 17 residues. V lost 3 bases and J lost 8; bases outside the gene matches: 18. In germline, CDR1 is MGHRA, CDR2 YSYEKL.

This chain connects TRBV23-1 to TRBJ1-4; D not certain. TRBV23-1 is assigned to the ORF class and has an uncertain function. The CDR3 runs 15 residues. Trimming stripped 2 bases from V and 10 bases from J, with 17 bases between. CDR3 sequence (DNA): TGCGCCAGCAGTCAAACCTTACATGGCCCGGGAAAACTGTTTTTT. Translated, it gives CASSQTLHGPGKLFF.

The chain recombines TRBV2 with TRBJ2-7; perhaps TRBD2 as D (6 bases). V shed 0 bases and J shed 2 bases, with 11 bases lying between them. Germline CDR1 reads SNHLY; CDR2 reads FYNNEI. This CDR3 spans 15 amino acids. CDR3: CASSEAIGLTYEQYF. In DNA form, the CDR3 reads TGTGCCAGCAGTGAAGCAATAGGACTAACCTACGAGCAGTACTTC. Based on the CDR3 plus reference TRBV2 and TRBJ2-7, the full variable domain is EPEVTQTPSHQVTQMGQEVILRCVPISNHLYFYWYRQILGQKVEFLVSFYNNEISEKSEIFDDQFSVERPDGSNFTLKIRSTKLEDSAMYFCASSEAIGLTYEQYFGPGTRLTVT.

Note on this clone: Its ends do not fully match the called genes, so a read error is possible. This chain links TRBV6-2 or TRBV6-3 with TRBJ1-5, with 7 bases that match TRBD1. The germline CDR1 and CDR2 sequences are MNHEY and SVGEGT. The CDR3 sequence is 14 residues long. CDR3 sequence (DNA): TGTGCCAGCAGTTACTCCGGACAAACAGGGGAGAGGGATTTT. Amino acid sequence: CASSYSGQTGERDF.

V is TRBV18 and J is TRBJ1-3, with TRBD1 matching over 9 bases. The V gene's germline CDR1 is KGHSH and CDR2 LQKENI. CDR3 length: 16 amino acids. Unmatched junction bases numbered 9, after V lost 6 bases and J lost 3 bases. CDR3 loop: CASSQGQGSGGNTIYF. In nucleotides, the CDR3 is TGTGCCAGCTCCCAAGGACAGGGGTCCGGTGGAAACACCATATATTTT.

The chain combines TRBV13 with TRBJ2-7; TRBD1 is a possible D gene (5 bases). Trimming took 1 base from V and 8 from J, leaving 9 bases between them. Germline CDR1 reads PRHDT; CDR2 reads FYEKMQ (reference sequence). CDR3 size: 12 residues. This CDR3 reads CASSLEPGKQYF. CDR3 nucleotides: TGTGCCAGCAGCTTAGAGCCAGGGAAGCAGTACTTC.

The rearrangement links TRBV30 to TRBJ1-6; 9 nucleotides line up with TRBD1. V trimming: 4 bases; J trimming: 9 bases; junction bases outside the gene matches: 7. This CDR3 spans 14 amino acids. CDR1 is GTSNPN, CDR2 SVGIG, per germline (reference sequence). The CDR3: CAWIRDRDVSPLHF. The CDR3 coding sequence is TGTGCCTGGATAAGGGACAGGGACGTTTCACCCCTCCACTTT.

V usage is TRBV19 and J usage is TRBJ1-4; the D gene is possibly TRBD1 (6 bases). CDR1 and CDR2 (germline): LNHDA, SQIVND (reference sequence). Trimming stripped 7 bases from V and 8 bases from J, with 20 bases between. The CDR3 is made up of 15 amino acids. CDR3 coding DNA: TGTGCCAGTACCCGGACAGCTTATTCCTTCGAAAAACTGTTTTTT. Translating gives CASTRTAYSFEKLFF. The full variable domain, rest sourced from reference TRBV19 and TRBJ1-4, is DGGITQSPKYLFRKEGQNVTLSCEQNLNHDAMYWYRQDPGQGLRLIYYSQIVNDFQKGDIAEGYSVSREKKESFPLTVTSAQKNPTAFYLCASTRTAYSFEKLFFGSGTQLSVL.

This clone was recorded a few times. CDR3 in DNA: TGTGCCAGCGTCCCCGAGGGGGACACTGAAGCTTTCTTT. It is translated as CASVPEGDTEAFF. This rearrangement joins TRBV2 to TRBJ1-1; maybe TRBD1 (6 bases). Germline V gene lookup returns CDR1 SNHLY and CDR2 FYNNEI. The V end lost 8 bases, the J end lost 3 bases, and 13 bases lay between the germline ends. The CDR3 has 13 residues.

This chain connects TRBV6-5 to TRBJ1-2; D not certain. Germline-derived CDR1 and CDR2 are MNHEY and SVGAGI. The CDR3 runs 13 residues. V was clipped by 10 bases and J by 0 bases, with 12 bases between them. CDR3 nucleotide sequence: TGTGCCACCCTCGGGGAAGCTAACTATGGCTACACCTTC. Translated, it gives CATLGEANYGYTF.

The CDR3 bases are TGTGCCAGCAGTTTTTCAACTAGCGGGGGGTTAGAGACCCAGTACTTC. This codes for CASSFSTSGGLETQYF. The chain links TRBV27 to TRBJ2-5; 12 nucleotides match TRBD2. This CDR3 has 16 amino acids. J gave up 4 bases and V 3 bases, and 6 bases lay outside the gene matches. The germline CDR1 and CDR2 sequences are MNHEY and SMNVEV (reference sequence).

The chain joins TRBV5-8 to TRBJ1-2; D is ambiguous. Germline V gene sequence: CDR1 SGHTS, CDR2 YDEGEE. CDR3 length: 12 amino acids. V dropped 2 bases and J dropped 8 bases, with 10 bases sitting between them. The CDR3 reads CASSLRREGYTF. CDR3 nucleotide sequence: TGTGCCAGCAGCTTAAGGCGGGAAGGCTACACCTTC.

On this clone itself: The same CDR3 also results from other DNA sequences found in this sample. The chain joins TRBV5-1 to TRBJ1-1; 7 bases are a match to TRBD1. The CDR3 is 15 amino acids. Trimming removed 0 bases from V and 3 bases from J; junction bases left unmatched: 5. CDR1 is SGHRS, CDR2 YFSETQ, per germline. CDR3 residues: CASSLGQGVDTEAFF. The CDR3 region has the DNA TGCGCCAGCAGCTTGGGCCAGGGGGTTGACACTGAAGCTTTCTTT.

This clone was detected only once. The rearrangement uses TRBV30 and TRBJ1-1; D not certain. The V gene lost 7 bases and the J gene lost 1 base, with 7 bases spanning the gap. The germline V gene encodes CDR1 GTSNPN and CDR2 SVGIG (reference sequence). The CDR3 has 11 residues. Here the CDR3 reads CAYSSNTEAFF. The CDR3 DNA sequence: TGTGCCTACAGTTCGAACACTGAAGCTTTCTTT.

Comment on this clone: Other DNA sequences of this sample code for an identical CDR3. The chain links TRBV30 to TRBJ1-1; 8 positions agree with TRBD1. After removal of 4 bases from V and 4 bases from J, the junction contained 2 bases not matched to a gene. CDR3 length: 12 residues. The germline V gene encodes CDR1 GTSNPN and CDR2 SVGIG (reference sequence). CDR3 DNA: TGTGCCTGGAACAGGGGGGGCACTGAAGCTTTCTTT. This codes for CAWNRGGTEAFF.

The chain uses TRBV18 and TRBJ1-5; no firm D call. Germline V gene lookup returns CDR1 KGHSH and CDR2 LQKENI. V lost 3 bases and J 3 bases, leaving 15 bases between the germline ends. The CDR3 length is 16 residues. CDR3 bases: TGTGCCAGCTCACCGTCACCGGTTGTGGTCAATCAGCCCCAGCATTTT. This gives the protein CASSPSPVVVNQPQHF. Full variable domain (rest looked up from reference TRBV18 and TRBJ1-5): NAGVMQNPRHLVRRRGQEARLRCSPMKGHSHVYWYRQLPEEGLKFMVYLQKENIIDESGMPKERFSAEFPKEGPSILRIQQVVRGDSAAYFCASSPSPVVVNQPQHFGDGTRLSIL.

This chain uses TRBV10-3 with TRBJ2-6; D perhaps matches TRBD1 (5 bases). The CDR3 spans 15 residues. V was shortened by 5 bases and J by 3 bases, with 11 bases between the two germline ends. CDR1 and CDR2 from the germline V gene are ENHRY and SYGVKD. CDR3 amino acids: CAISWVGDGANVLTF. CDR3 bases: TGTGCCATCAGTTGGGTAGGGGATGGGGCCAACGTCCTGACTTTC.

The chain carries TRBV5-1 and TRBJ2-7; D not certain. The germline V gene encodes CDR1 SGHRS and CDR2 YFSETQ. V lost 2 bases, J lost 6 bases, and 9 bases lay in between. The CDR3 consists of 12 residues. The CDR3 reads CASSFSNGEQYF. The DNA of the CDR3 is TGCGCCAGCAGCTTTTCGAACGGCGAGCAGTACTTC.

The chain recombines TRBV2 with TRBJ1-5; no definite D call. Germline V lookup: CDR1 SNHLY, CDR2 FYNNEI. The V end lost 6 bases, the J end lost 6 bases, and 18 bases lay between the germline ends. CDR3 length: 15 amino acids. This chain's CDR3 is CASSSDYQRGQPQHF. The CDR3 nucleotides read TGTGCCAGCAGCTCAGATTACCAGCGGGGTCAGCCCCAGCATTTT.

V is TRBV9 and J is TRBJ2-1; 12 bases line up with TRBD2. V lost 4 bases to trimming and J lost 8 bases; unmatched junction nucleotides: 7. Germline V CDR1 and CDR2: SGDLS, YYNGEE. This CDR3 spans 15 amino acids. CDR3 protein: CASSSRTSGDDEQFF. In DNA, the CDR3 is TGTGCCAGCAGCTCCCGGACTAGCGGGGATGATGAGCAGTTCTTC.

The chain employs TRBV5-6 and TRBJ1-2, with TRBD1 matching 7 bases. The length of the CDR3 is 16 residues. Germline-derived CDR1 and CDR2 are SGHDT and YYEEEE. With V trimmed by 5 bases and J by 3 bases, 13 bases remained unmatched. CDR3 in DNA: TGTGCCAGCAGGCCCTCTACCAGGGGGTTCTACTATGGCTACACCTTC. Its translation is CASRPSTRGFYYGYTF.

This clone came up once. The CDR3 loop is CASSELSQETQYF. CDR3 nucleotide sequence: TGTGCCAGCAGTGAATTATCCCAAGAGACCCAGTACTTC. This chain links TRBV6-1 with TRBJ2-5; the D is unclear. CDR3 length: 13 amino acids. CDR1 MNHNS and CDR2 SASEGT come from the germline V gene. Trimming removed 2 bases at V and 1 base at J, with 5 bases between.

V usage is TRBV28 and J usage is TRBJ1-5; the D gene is possibly TRBD1 (5 bases). The length of the CDR3 is 15 residues. The germline V and J ends were trimmed by 5 bases and 0 bases, with 11 bases remaining between them. Germline CDR1 is MDHEN and CDR2 is SYDVKM. CDR3 nucleotides: TGTGCCAGCAGTCTACGGGGGTTTAGCAATCAGCCCCAGCATTTT. This encodes CASSLRGFSNQPQHF.